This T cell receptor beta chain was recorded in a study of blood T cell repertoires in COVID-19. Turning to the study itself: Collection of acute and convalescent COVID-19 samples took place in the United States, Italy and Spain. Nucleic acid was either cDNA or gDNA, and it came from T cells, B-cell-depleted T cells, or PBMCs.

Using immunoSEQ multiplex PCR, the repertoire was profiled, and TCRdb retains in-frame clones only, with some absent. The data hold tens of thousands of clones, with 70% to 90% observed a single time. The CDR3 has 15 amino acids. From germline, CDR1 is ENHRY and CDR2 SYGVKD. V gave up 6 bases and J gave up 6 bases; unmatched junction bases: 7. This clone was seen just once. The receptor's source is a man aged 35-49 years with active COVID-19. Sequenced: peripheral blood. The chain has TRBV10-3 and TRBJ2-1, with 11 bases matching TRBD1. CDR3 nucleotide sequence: TGTGCCATCAGCGAACCCGGGACAGGGGGCAATGAGCAGTTCTTC. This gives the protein CAISEPGTGGNEQFF.